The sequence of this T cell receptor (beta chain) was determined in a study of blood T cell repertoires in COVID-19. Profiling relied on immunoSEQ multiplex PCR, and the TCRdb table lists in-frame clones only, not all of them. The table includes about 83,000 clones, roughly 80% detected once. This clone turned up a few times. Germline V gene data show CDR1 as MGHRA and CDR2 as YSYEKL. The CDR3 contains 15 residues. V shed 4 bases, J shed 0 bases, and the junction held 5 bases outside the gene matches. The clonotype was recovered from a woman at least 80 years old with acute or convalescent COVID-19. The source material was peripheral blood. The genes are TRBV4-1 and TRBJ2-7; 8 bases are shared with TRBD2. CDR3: CASSLTGTSSYEQYF. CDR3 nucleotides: TGCGCCAGCAGCCTTACCGGGACTAGCTCCTACGAGCAGTACTTC.